Presented here are 10 T cell receptor beta chains from one specimen sequenced in a study of T cell responses to AZD1222 COVID-19 vaccine. Here immunoSEQ multiplex PCR was the method, and the copy in TCRdb shows in-frame clones only, minus some. The sample has 120,000 to 150,000 clones; 80% to 95% are singletons. The sample in question was peripheral blood, obtained 28 days after the second AZD1222 dose. These receptors originate from an adult who received the AZD1222 COVID-19 vaccine.

The rearrangement uses TRBV5-1 and TRBJ1-1; no reliable D call. CDR3 size: 13 residues. V lost 2 bases, J lost 3 bases, and 8 bases lay in between. Germline V CDR1 and CDR2: SGHRS, YFSETQ. In DNA, the CDR3 is TGCGCCAGCAGCTTAGAGGAGTACACTGAAGCTTTCTTT. This gives the protein CASSLEEYTEAFF.

The chain combines TRBV7-2 with TRBJ1-1; 7 bases agree with TRBD1. This CDR3 is built from 13 residues. Germline lookup yields CDR1 SGHTA and CDR2 FQGNSA. With V trimmed by 5 bases and J by 3 bases, 3 bases remained unmatched. The CDR3 loop reads CASSLTGYTEAFF. CDR3 DNA: TGTGCCAGCAGCCTGACAGGGTACACTGAAGCTTTCTTT.

Details on this clone: Compared with germline, one end of the junction differs, possibly owing to a read error. The chain is built from TRBV7-9 and TRBJ2-4; TRBD2 aligns across 10 bases. Germline loops: CDR1 SEHNR, CDR2 FQNEAQ (reference sequence). This CDR3 comprises 15 residues. This CDR3 reads CASSLNWWLAGALWF. CDR3 nucleotides: TGTGCCAGCAGCTTAAACTGGTGGCTAGCGGGGGCCCTTTGGTTC.

The V call is TRBV11-2, the J call TRBJ2-7; perhaps TRBD1 as D (5 bases). CDR1 and CDR2 (germline): SGHAT, FQNNGV. The CDR3 totals 14 residues. V was trimmed by 1 base and J by 3 bases, leaving 10 bases between them. Here the CDR3 reads CASSLGQGYYEQYF. The CDR3 region has the DNA TGTGCCAGCAGCTTAGGGCAGGGATACTACGAGCAGTACTTC.

The count of this clone is one. The chain has TRBV19 and TRBJ1-1; D unclear. The CDR3 length is 13 residues. Trimming pared 1 base from V and 4 bases from J, leaving 7 bases between. CDR1 and CDR2 (germline): LNHDA, SQIVND (reference sequence). This CDR3 reads CASSIGPGTEAFF. The DNA of the CDR3 is TGTGCCAGTAGTATAGGGCCGGGCACTGAAGCTTTCTTT.

Details on this clone: Other DNA sequences within the sample encode an identical CDR3. The V and J genes are TRBV9 and TRBJ2-7, with D possibly being TRBD2 (5 bases). Trimming shortened V by 0 bases and J by 2 bases, and 9 bases separated the two germline ends. Looked up from germline, CDR1 is SGDLS and CDR2 is YYNGEE. The CDR3 length is 14 residues. The CDR3 DNA sequence: TGTGCCAGCAGCGTAGCCGGAGGAACCTACGAGCAGTACTTC. The encoded protein is CASSVAGGTYEQYF.

The chain recombines TRBV7-9 with TRBJ2-5; D perhaps matches TRBD1 (6 bases). The CDR3 has 13 amino acids. Between the trimmed V and J ends, which lost 5 bases and 4 bases, there was a span of 11 bases. Germline V gene lookup returns CDR1 SEHNR and CDR2 FQNEAQ (reference sequence). The CDR3 loop reads CASSARGGETQYF. In DNA form, the CDR3 reads TGTGCCAGCAGCGCCAGGGGCGGAGAGACCCAGTACTTC.

The J gene is TRBJ2-5, the V gene TRBV7-6; 8 bases fit TRBD2. Germline CDR1 and CDR2: SGHVS and FNYEAQ. Trimming took 0 bases from V and 5 from J; bases not matched to a gene: 11. CDR3 length: 17 residues. CDR3 protein: CASSLALDSGVVETQYF. CDR3 in DNA: TGTGCCAGCAGCTTAGCGCTGGATAGCGGGGTCGTTGAGACCCAGTACTTC.

The chain employs TRBV28 and TRBJ2-2; 8 nucleotides match TRBD1. V lost 6 bases and J lost 5; bases outside the gene matches: 8. The CDR3 loop spans 15 amino acids. CDR1 MDHEN and CDR2 SYDVKM come from the germline V gene. The CDR3 region is CASSQGAERTGELFF. CDR3 in DNA: TGTGCCAGCAGCCAGGGGGCGGAAAGGACCGGGGAGCTGTTTTTT.

This chain uses TRBV7-2 with TRBJ2-7; D may be TRBD2 (7 bases). Germline V lookup: CDR1 SGHTA, CDR2 FQGNSA. The CDR3 is 14 amino acids. V was cut by 4 bases and J by 2 bases, with 12 bases left in between. CDR3 region: CASSSAGGPYEQYF. As DNA, the CDR3 is TGTGCCAGCAGCTCCGCCGGGGGGCCCTACGAGCAGTACTTC.